These 17 T cell receptor beta chains were sequenced from one sample in a study of blood T cell repertoires in COVID-19. The assay was immunoSEQ multiplex PCR, and TCRdb's table has in-frame clones only and misses some. There are roughly 380,000 clones in the sample; less than 85% occur only once, and 3% to 4.5% lies in the top ten. The sequenced sample was peripheral blood. Receptors were obtained from a woman aged 18-29 years with acute or convalescent COVID-19.

This chain joins TRBV15 and TRBJ2-5; D not resolved. The CDR3 loop spans 14 amino acids. Trimming removed 0 bases from V and 5 bases from J, with 10 bases in between. Germline loops: CDR1 LNHNV, CDR2 YYDKDF (reference sequence). The CDR3 DNA reads TGTGCCACCAGCAGAGATCCAGGCTGGGAGACCCAGTACTTC. Its translation is CATSRDPGWETQYF.

This sequence joins TRBV3-1 (or the pseudogene TRBV3-2) and TRBJ2-7, with TRBD2 identical over 9 bases. V lost 4 bases to trimming and J lost 2 bases; unmatched junction nucleotides: 3. This CDR3 is 14 amino acids long. Germline lookup yields CDR1 LGHDT and CDR2 YNNKEL (reference sequence). The CDR3 sequence is CASSPTSGAYEQYF. As DNA, the CDR3 is TGTGCCAGCAGCCCGACTAGCGGAGCCTACGAGCAGTACTTC.

The J gene is TRBJ1-3, the V gene TRBV4-2; D perhaps matches TRBD1 (5 bases). This CDR3 spans 17 amino acids. With 0 bases removed from V and 4 bases from J, the gap between germline ends came to 16 bases. CDR1 LGHNA and CDR2 YNFKEQ come from the germline V gene. For the CDR3, the DNA is TGTGCCAGCAGCCAAGATCAGGGATCGAAAGGGGGAAACACCATATATTTT. It yields the protein CASSQDQGSKGGNTIYF.

V and J are TRBV28 and TRBJ1-1; tentatively, D is TRBD1 (6 bases). The V and J ends lost 5 bases and 1 base respectively, with 14 bases between them. This CDR3 region has 15 residues. Germline-derived CDR1 and CDR2 are MDHEN and SYDVKM. The CDR3 DNA reads as TGTGCCAGCAGTCAACCCCAGGGGCCGAACACTGAAGCTTTCTTT. Translating gives CASSQPQGPNTEAFF.

In this sample, this clone turned up a few times. The rearrangement joins TRBV11-2 to TRBJ2-3, with a tentative D call TRBD2 (6 bases). The V and J ends lost 1 base and 6 bases respectively, with 17 bases between them. Germline assignment: CDR1 SGHAT and CDR2 FQNNGV. The CDR3 sequence is 16 residues long. In DNA form, the CDR3 reads TGTGCCAGCAGCTTAGTCGGTTCTGGGGGGACGGATACGCAGTATTTT. Encoded protein: CASSLVGSGGTDTQYF.

The chain combines TRBV6-2 or TRBV6-3 with TRBJ2-7, with 7 bases identical to TRBD2. The CDR3 loop spans 14 amino acids. V gave up 3 bases and J gave up 9 bases; unmatched junction bases: 11. Germline V gene sequence: CDR1 MNHEY, CDR2 SVGEGT. The CDR3 region is CASSYFTGLKRQYF. DNA of the CDR3: TGTGCCAGCAGTTATTTCACGGGACTAAAAAGGCAGTACTTC.

The chain links TRBV4-2 to TRBJ2-1; 9 positions match TRBD2. The CDR3 spans 17 residues. After removal of 3 bases from V and 6 bases from J, the junction contained 12 bases not matched to a gene. The germline V gene has CDR1 LGHNA and CDR2 YNFKEQ. The CDR3 nucleotides are TGTGCCAGCAGCCATTTAGGAACCGGGACTAGCCTCAATGAGCAGTTCTTC. This sequence encodes CASSHLGTGTSLNEQFF.

The V gene is TRBV6-1, the J gene TRBJ2-1; D is uncertain. The V end lost 0 bases, the J end lost 10 bases, and 7 bases lay between the germline ends. The germline CDR1 and CDR2 sequences are MNHNS and SASEGT. The CDR3 is made up of 12 amino acids. The CDR3 coding sequence is TGTGCCAGCAGTGAAGCCGCGGTGGAGCAGTTCTTC. As protein: CASSEAAVEQFF.

The CDR3 DNA follows: TGTGCCAGCAGCGGACGCGGGGGGAGCTACGAGCAGTACTTC. This codes for CASSGRGGSYEQYF. The J gene is TRBJ2-7, the V gene TRBV14; TRBD2 matches 8 bases. With 5 bases clipped from V and 3 bases from J, the junction kept 6 bases outside the gene matches. This CDR3 region has 14 residues. Germline loops: CDR1 SGHDN, CDR2 FVKESK.

The chain couples TRBV7-8 to TRBJ2-5; 10 bases map to TRBD2. V shed 4 bases, J shed 0 bases, and the junction held 8 bases outside the gene matches. Germline CDR1 and CDR2: SGHVS and FQNEAQ. This CDR3 has 17 amino acids. CDR3 coding DNA: TGTGCCAGCAGCTGGAGGGTAGCGGGGGGAAACCAAGAGACCCAGTACTTC. This codes for CASSWRVAGGNQETQYF.

The chain links TRBV12-5 to TRBJ2-3; tentatively, D is TRBD2 (5 bases). This CDR3 is built from 15 residues. Germline V gives CDR1 LGHNT, CDR2 FRNRAP. The V gene lost 5 bases and the J gene lost 1 base, with 13 bases spanning the gap. This CDR3 reads CASGPRLQGTDTQYF. DNA for the CDR3: TGTGCTAGTGGTCCACGACTACAAGGCACAGATACGCAGTATTTT.

The genes are TRBV5-6 and TRBJ1-3, with 10 nucleotides matching TRBD1. Germline V gene lookup returns CDR1 SGHDT and CDR2 YYEEEE. V lost 5 bases and J lost 2; bases outside the gene matches: 4. The CDR3 extends over 15 amino acids. Here the CDR3 reads CASSPGTGAGNTIYF. CDR3 nucleotides: TGTGCCAGCAGTCCCGGGACAGGGGCTGGAAACACCATATATTTT. Based on the CDR3 plus reference TRBV5-6 and TRBJ1-3, the full variable domain is DAGVTQSPTHLIKTRGQQVTLRCSPKSGHDTVSWYQQALGQGPQFIFQYYEEEERQRGNFPDRFSGHQFPNYSSELNVNALLLGDSALYLCASSPGTGAGNTIYFGEGSWLTVV.

This chain joins TRBV27 and TRBJ1-2; possible D gene TRBD1, 6 bases. Trimming removed 5 bases at V and 8 bases at J, with 18 bases between. Germline loops: CDR1 MNHEY, CDR2 SMNVEV (reference sequence). The CDR3 totals 14 residues. CDR3 amino acids: CASSPSHRADGYTF. The CDR3 coding sequence is TGTGCCAGCAGTCCCTCCCACAGGGCGGACGGCTACACCTTC.

This chain connects TRBV15 to TRBJ1-4; D remains unclear. Looked up from germline, CDR1 is LNHNV and CDR2 is YYDKDF (reference sequence). V lost 0 bases and J lost 8, with 10 bases in between. The CDR3 length is 14 residues. The CDR3 reads CATSRDDLREKLFF. CDR3 in DNA: TGTGCCACCAGCAGAGACGACTTGCGGGAAAAACTGTTTTTT. Combining the CDR3 with reference TRBV15 and TRBJ1-4 gives the whole variable domain DAMVIQNPRYQVTQFGKPVTLSCSQTLNHNVMYWYQQKSSQAPKLLFHYYDKDFNNEADTPDNFQSRRPNTSFCFLDIRSPGLGDTAMYLCATSRDDLREKLFFGSGTQLSVL.

This chain uses TRBV29-1 with TRBJ1-1; a weak D match, TRBD1 (5 bases). Germline loops: CDR1 SQVTM, CDR2 ANQGSEA. V was clipped by 4 bases and J by 0 bases, with 9 bases between them. The CDR3 runs to 13 residues. CDR3 nucleotides: TGCAGCGTTGTGGGGCAGATGAACACTGAAGCTTTCTTT. This translates into CSVVGQMNTEAFF.

This clone was observed a handful of times. This specimen includes other DNA sequences encoding the same CDR3. The rearrangement joins TRBV2 to TRBJ2-3, with 11 positions matching TRBD2. The ends lost 3 bases at V and 0 bases at J; junction bases unmatched: 2. The length of the CDR3 is 16 residues. Germline-derived CDR1 and CDR2 are SNHLY and FYNNEI. The CDR3 region is CASSEGLAASTDTQYF. The CDR3 nucleotides read TGTGCCAGCAGTGAGGGACTAGCGGCCAGCACAGATACGCAGTATTTT.

This chain uses TRBV27 with TRBJ1-4; D gene unclear. The CDR3 consists of 15 residues. V was trimmed by 5 bases and J by 4 bases, leaving 14 bases between them. Germline CDR1 and CDR2: MNHEY and SMNVEV (reference sequence). DNA for the CDR3: TGTGCCAGCAGTCTCCGCCGAGAGATTAATGAAAAACTGTTTTTT. Translating it yields CASSLRREINEKLFF.